The 26 T cell receptor beta chains listed next were all sequenced from one sample in a study of T cells expressing NK-cell markers (dated by TCRdb to the early 2020s). Library preparation was by 5' RACE. Sequencing was carried out with an Illumina HiSeq 2000. Reprocessed by TCRdb, the reads give a single entry per CDR3 protein sequence, without DNA. Per the sample table, the count is a few hundred thousand distinct CDR3 sequences. The ten largest clones represent roughly 5.2% of the sample. Sequenced: blood T cells: a sorted CD56 or NKG2C T cell subset, CD4+ or CD8+ T cells, or bulk PBMC T cells (not recorded which). The receptors derive from a man aged 18-75 years in good health.

This chain connects TRBV12-3 or TRBV12-4 to TRBJ2-6; TCRdb's D call of TRBD2 is untestable without DNA. The CDR3 consists of 17 residues. The CDR3 sequence is CASRTRLGGPGANVLTF.

This chain connects TRBV7-9 to TRBJ2-2; without DNA, the TCRdb call of TRBD1 cannot be checked. The CDR3 is 15 amino acids. CDR1 is SEHNR, CDR2 FQNEAQ, per germline (reference sequence). The CDR3 is CASSQGLGDTGELFF.

This chain links TRBV12-3 or TRBV12-4 with TRBJ2-7; TCRdb selects TRBD2, and the lack of DNA leaves this call unchecked. This CDR3 has 14 residues. The CDR3 reads CASSRPSAGGAQYF.

This chain links TRBV5-5 with TRBJ2-4. This CDR3 contains 16 residues. In germline, CDR1 is SGHKS, CDR2 YYEKEE (reference sequence). This CDR3 reads CASSLAGWRAKNIQYF.

The gene calls are TRBV7-9 and TRBJ2-7; with no DNA, the TCRdb D assignment of TRBD2 cannot be verified. The CDR3 extends over 12 amino acids. The V gene's germline CDR1 is SEHNR and CDR2 FQNEAQ (reference sequence). CDR3 region: CASSSGLDEQYF.

The rearrangement uses TRBV7-2 and TRBJ1-3. The CDR3 totals 13 residues. Germline loops: CDR1 SGHTA, CDR2 FQGNSA. The CDR3 loop reads CASSLQSGNTIYF.

This rearrangement joins TRBV7-8 to TRBJ2-5; the TCRdb D gene call, TRBD2, has no DNA to confirm it. There are 13 residues in the CDR3. CDR1 and CDR2 from the germline V gene are SGHVS and FQNEAQ. This CDR3 is CASSFLHRETQYF.

This chain connects TRBV14 to TRBJ2-1; TCRdb's D call, TRBD1, is unchecked because there is no DNA. In germline, CDR1 is SGHDN, CDR2 FVKESK. This CDR3 has 15 amino acids. This CDR3 reads CASSRHGTGAFEQFF.

This chain uses TRBV12-3 or TRBV12-4 with TRBJ1-2. This CDR3 has 12 residues. The chain's CDR3 is CASSQTPISYTF.

The V gene is TRBV12-5, the J gene TRBJ2-3; TCRdb's D call, TRBD2, is unchecked because there is no DNA. From germline, CDR1 is LGHNT and CDR2 FRNRAP. The CDR3 loop spans 14 amino acids. The CDR3: CASGLSGAGDTQYF.

The chain employs TRBV5-6 and TRBJ1-6. Germline V gives CDR1 SGHDT, CDR2 YYEEEE. This CDR3 comprises 15 residues. The CDR3 sequence is CASSLGAALNSPLHF.

The chain is built from TRBV11-2 and TRBJ2-3; as DNA is missing, the TRBD1 call by TCRdb cannot be tested. CDR3 length: 16 amino acids. Germline V gene sequence: CDR1 SGHAT, CDR2 FQNNGV. The CDR3 protein is CASSSRQGPILDTQYF.

The J gene is TRBJ2-3, the V gene TRBV5-5; TCRdb proposes TRBD1, but this gene call is untestable without DNA. The CDR3 covers 16 residues. Germline CDR1 is SGHKS and CDR2 is YYEKEE (reference sequence). The CDR3 protein is CASSLKETGWTDTQYF. Full variable domain (outside the CDR3, taken from reference TRBV5-5 and TRBJ2-3): DAGVTQSPTHLIKTRGQQVTLRCSPISGHKSVSWYQQVLGQGPQFIFQYYEKEERGRGNFPDRFSARQFPNYSSELNVNALLLGDSALYLCASSLKETGWTDTQYFGPGTRLTVL.

This rearrangement joins TRBV3-1 to TRBJ2-2; TCRdb gives TRBD1 as the D gene, but with no DNA this cannot be confirmed. Germline-derived CDR1 and CDR2 are LGHDT and YNNKEL (reference sequence). CDR3 size: 17 residues. The CDR3 region is CASSLYRDRKHTGELFF.

The chain employs TRBV3-1 and TRBJ2-3; TCRdb proposes TRBD2, but this gene call is untestable without DNA. This CDR3 is 15 amino acids long. From germline, CDR1 is LGHDT and CDR2 YNNKEL (reference sequence). The CDR3: CASSPHLLAGGLLYF.

The chain carries TRBV28 and TRBJ1-5; the TRBD1 assignment by TCRdb is unverifiable without DNA. Germline CDR1 reads MDHEN; CDR2 reads SYDVKM. The CDR3 loop spans 16 amino acids. The CDR3 here is CASSPRQSLQGQPQHF. Using reference TRBV28 and TRBJ1-5 for the parts outside the CDR3, the full variable domain is DVKVTQSSRYLVKRTGEKVFLECVQDMDHENMFWYRQDPGLGLRLIYFSYDVKMKEKGDIPEGYSVSREKKERFSLILESASTNQTSMYLCASSPRQSLQGQPQHFGDGTRLSIL.

The chain links TRBV7-9 to TRBJ2-1. Per the germline V gene, CDR1 is SEHNR and CDR2 is FQNEAQ (reference sequence). The CDR3 has 12 residues. CDR3 amino acids: CASSLSGDEQFF.

The CDR3: CASSPLGSTDTQYF. The chain carries TRBV27 and TRBJ2-3; no DNA is available, so the TRBD1 call from TCRdb remains unchecked. The CDR3 loop spans 14 amino acids. Germline CDR1 reads MNHEY; CDR2 reads SMNVEV (reference sequence).

The genes are TRBV6-5 and TRBJ1-1. The CDR3 covers 14 residues. Germline-derived CDR1 and CDR2 are MNHEY and SVGAGI. This chain's CDR3 is CASSLTVEDTEAFF.

The chain links TRBV2 to TRBJ2-2; TCRdb reports TRBD1, a call that lacks DNA to check it against. This CDR3 contains 15 residues. Germline V CDR1 and CDR2: SNHLY, FYNNEI. The CDR3 loop reads CASKFGTTNTGELFF.

The genes are TRBV5-1 and TRBJ2-7; TCRdb's D gene call, TRBD1, goes unchecked for lack of DNA. The germline CDR1 and CDR2 sequences are SGHRS and YFSETQ. The CDR3 length is 17 residues. CDR3 residues: CASSTATGTGNLYEQYF.

The V and J genes are TRBV6-4 and TRBJ1-2. This CDR3 has 13 amino acids. Germline V gene lookup returns CDR1 MRHNA and CDR2 SNTAGT. The CDR3 here is CASSMGTNYGYTF.

The V and J genes are TRBV28 and TRBJ1-2; TCRdb names TRBD1, which stays unverified in the absence of DNA. Germline assignment: CDR1 MDHEN and CDR2 SYDVKM. The CDR3 consists of 17 residues. The CDR3 sequence is CASSLGGVARGIGGYTF.

The chain joins TRBV18 to TRBJ2-3; TCRdb selects TRBD2, and the lack of DNA leaves this call unchecked. The V gene's germline CDR1 is KGHSH and CDR2 LQKENI. This CDR3 is 17 amino acids long. This chain's CDR3 is CASSGGGSGTSTDTQYF.

The chain combines TRBV7-3 with TRBJ2-1; checking the TCRdb D call of TRBD2 is not possible without DNA. The CDR3 extends over 16 amino acids. CDR1 and CDR2 from the germline V gene are SGHTA and FQGTGA. This CDR3 reads CASSSTGLAGYNEQFF.

The rearrangement uses TRBV7-2 and TRBJ2-3; TCRdb designates TRBD2, a call that cannot be tested without DNA. In germline, CDR1 is SGHTA, CDR2 FQGNSA. The CDR3 runs 16 residues. Here the CDR3 reads CASSLGGLGPTDTQYF.